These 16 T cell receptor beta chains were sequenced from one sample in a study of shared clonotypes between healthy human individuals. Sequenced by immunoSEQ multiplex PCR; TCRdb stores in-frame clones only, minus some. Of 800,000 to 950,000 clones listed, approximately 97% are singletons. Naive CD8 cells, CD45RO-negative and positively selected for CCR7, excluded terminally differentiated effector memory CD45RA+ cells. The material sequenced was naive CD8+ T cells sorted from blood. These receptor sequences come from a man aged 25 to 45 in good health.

For the CDR3, the DNA is TGCGCCAGCAGCTCCCTAACTGCGGGAGGGCCAGTCGTTGCAGATACGCAGTATTTT. This encodes CASSSLTAGGPVVADTQYF. This chain links TRBV5-1 with TRBJ2-3; 9 positions agree with TRBD2. Unmatched junction bases numbered 18, after V lost 3 bases and J lost 4 bases. CDR1 and CDR2 from the germline V gene are SGHRS and YFSETQ. The CDR3 is made up of 19 amino acids.

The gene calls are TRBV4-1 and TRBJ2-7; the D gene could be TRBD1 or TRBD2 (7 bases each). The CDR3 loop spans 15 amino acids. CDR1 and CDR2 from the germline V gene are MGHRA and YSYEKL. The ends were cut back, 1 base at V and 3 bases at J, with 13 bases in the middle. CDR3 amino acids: CASSQVQGGIYEQYF. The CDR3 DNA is TGCGCCAGCAGCCAAGTTCAGGGGGGGATCTACGAGCAGTACTTC.

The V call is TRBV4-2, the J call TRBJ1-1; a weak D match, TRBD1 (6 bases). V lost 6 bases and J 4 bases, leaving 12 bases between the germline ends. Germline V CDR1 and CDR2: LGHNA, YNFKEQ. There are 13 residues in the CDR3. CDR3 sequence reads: CASSLTGLTEAFF. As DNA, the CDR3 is TGTGCCAGCAGTCTCACAGGGCTCACTGAAGCTTTCTTT.

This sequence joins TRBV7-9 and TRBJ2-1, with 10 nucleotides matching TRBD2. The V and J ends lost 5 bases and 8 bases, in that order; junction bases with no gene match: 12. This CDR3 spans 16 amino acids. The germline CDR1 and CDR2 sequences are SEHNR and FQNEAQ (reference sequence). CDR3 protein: CASSALTSGTGDEQFF. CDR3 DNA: TGTGCCAGCAGCGCACTCACTAGCGGGACGGGCGATGAGCAGTTCTTC. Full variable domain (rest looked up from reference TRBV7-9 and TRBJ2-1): DTGVSQNPRHKITKRGQNVTFRCDPISEHNRLYWYRQTLGQGPEFLTYFQNEAQLEKSRLLSDRFSAERPKGSFSTLEIQRTEQGDSAMYLCASSALTSGTGDEQFFGPGTRLTVL.

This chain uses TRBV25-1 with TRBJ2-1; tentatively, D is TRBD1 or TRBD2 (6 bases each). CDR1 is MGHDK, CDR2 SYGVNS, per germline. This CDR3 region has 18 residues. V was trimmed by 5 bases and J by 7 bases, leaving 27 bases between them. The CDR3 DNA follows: TGTGCCAGCAGTTCCGAAAGAGGGGGGAGAGGTTGGGGAAATGAGCAGTTCTTC. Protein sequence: CASSSERGGRGWGNEQFF.

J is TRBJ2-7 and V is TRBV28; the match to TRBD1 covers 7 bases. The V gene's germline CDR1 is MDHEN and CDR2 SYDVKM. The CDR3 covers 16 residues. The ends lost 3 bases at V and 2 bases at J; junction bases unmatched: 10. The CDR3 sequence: CASSFATGTVAYEQYF. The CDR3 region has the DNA TGTGCCAGCAGTTTCGCTACCGGGACAGTTGCCTACGAGCAGTACTTC.

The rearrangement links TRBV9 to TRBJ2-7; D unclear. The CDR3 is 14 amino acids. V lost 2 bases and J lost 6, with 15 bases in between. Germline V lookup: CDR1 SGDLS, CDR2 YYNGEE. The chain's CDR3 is CASSVSDGYSEQYF. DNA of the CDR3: TGTGCCAGCAGCGTCTCGGACGGGTACTCCGAGCAGTACTTC.

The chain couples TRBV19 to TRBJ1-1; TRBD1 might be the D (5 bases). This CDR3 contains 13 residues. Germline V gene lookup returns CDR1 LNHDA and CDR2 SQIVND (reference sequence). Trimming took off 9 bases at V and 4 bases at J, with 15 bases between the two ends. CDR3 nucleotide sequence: TGTGCCAGCTCACCGGGGGTGAGCACTGAAGCTTTCTTT. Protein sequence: CASSPGVSTEAFF.

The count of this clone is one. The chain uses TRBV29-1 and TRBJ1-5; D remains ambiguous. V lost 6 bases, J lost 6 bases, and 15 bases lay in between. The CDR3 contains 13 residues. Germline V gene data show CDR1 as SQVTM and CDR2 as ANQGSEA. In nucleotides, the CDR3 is TGCAGCGTCGAGGAGGGATTTGGTCAGCCCCAGCATTTT. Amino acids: CSVEEGFGQPQHF.

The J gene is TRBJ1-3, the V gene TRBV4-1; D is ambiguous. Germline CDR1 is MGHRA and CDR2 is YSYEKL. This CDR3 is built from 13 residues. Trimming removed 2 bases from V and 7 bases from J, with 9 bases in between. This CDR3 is CASSQRLENTIYF. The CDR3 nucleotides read TGCGCCAGCAGCCAACGTCTAGAGAACACCATATATTTT.

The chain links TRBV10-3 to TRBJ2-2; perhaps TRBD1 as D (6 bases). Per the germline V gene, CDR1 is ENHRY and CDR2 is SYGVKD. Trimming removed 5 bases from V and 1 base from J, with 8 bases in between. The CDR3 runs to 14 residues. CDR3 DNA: TGTGCCATCAGTCCGGGACAGAACACCGGGGAGCTGTTTTTT. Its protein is CAISPGQNTGELFF.

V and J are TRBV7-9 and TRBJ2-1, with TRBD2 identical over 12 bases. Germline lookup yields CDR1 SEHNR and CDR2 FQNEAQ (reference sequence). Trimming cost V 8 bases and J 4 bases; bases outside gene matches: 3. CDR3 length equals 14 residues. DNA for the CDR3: TGTGCCAGCGATCTAGCGGGAGGGTACAATGAGCAGTTCTTC. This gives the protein CASDLAGGYNEQFF.

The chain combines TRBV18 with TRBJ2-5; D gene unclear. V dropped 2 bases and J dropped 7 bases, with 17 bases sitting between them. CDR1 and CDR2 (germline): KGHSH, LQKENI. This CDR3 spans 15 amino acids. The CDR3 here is CASSPSGLDLWTQYF. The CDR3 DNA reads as TGTGCCAGCTCACCATCGGGTCTCGACCTTTGGACCCAGTACTTC.

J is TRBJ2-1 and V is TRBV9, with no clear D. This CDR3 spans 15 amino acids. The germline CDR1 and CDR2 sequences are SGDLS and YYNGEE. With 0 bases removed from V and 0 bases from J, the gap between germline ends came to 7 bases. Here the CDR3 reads CASSVGLNSYNEQFF. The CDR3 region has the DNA TGTGCCAGCAGCGTAGGTCTCAACTCCTACAATGAGCAGTTCTTC.

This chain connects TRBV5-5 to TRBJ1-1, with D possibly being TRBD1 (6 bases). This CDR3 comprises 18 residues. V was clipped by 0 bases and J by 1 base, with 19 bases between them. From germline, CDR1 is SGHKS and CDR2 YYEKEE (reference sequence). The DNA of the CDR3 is TGTGCCAGCAGCTTGGCCCTACATTCGGACAGCAGGAACACTGAAGCTTTCTTT. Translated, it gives CASSLALHSDSRNTEAFF.

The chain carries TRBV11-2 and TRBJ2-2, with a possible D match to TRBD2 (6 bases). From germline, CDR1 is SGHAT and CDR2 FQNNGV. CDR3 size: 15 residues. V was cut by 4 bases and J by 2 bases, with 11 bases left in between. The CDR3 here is CASSSRRGNTGELFF. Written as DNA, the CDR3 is TGTGCCAGCAGCTCCCGGAGGGGAAACACCGGGGAGCTGTTTTTT.